The present T cell receptor beta chain was sequenced within a study of T cell responses to AZD1222 COVID-19 vaccine. The study, taken as a whole, reports: Across the whole spike, CD4 TCRs peaked at regions 160-218 and 743-854. Vaccination with two AZD1222 doses was followed by a rise in Spike-specific TCR breadth and depth. White British people made up most donors, females outnumbered males, and clonal diversity was possibly underestimated.

This clone was counted a single time. Its target is unknown. Recipients boosted at about 4 weeks or about 12 weeks are pooled. V lost 2 bases and J lost 8; bases outside the gene matches: 11. The germline V gene encodes CDR1 KGHSH and CDR2 LQKENI. The CDR3 runs 16 residues. Produced via immunoSEQ multiplex PCR; TCRdb's table is partial and in-frame only. The sample comprises under 150,000 clones, roughly 92% of which are singletons, and more than 0.95% rests with the top ten. The chain joins TRBV18 to TRBJ1-2, with 10 bases that match TRBD1. This clonotype was sampled from an adult who received the AZD1222 COVID-19 vaccine. The sequences come from peripheral blood, collected 28 days after the second AZD1222 dose. CDR3 region: CASSPDRGRGRGGYTF. Here the CDR3 DNA reads TGTGCCAGCTCACCAGACAGGGGGCGAGGAAGAGGAGGCTACACCTTC.